The entry below gives a single TCR beta chain sequence along with its context. Antigen: not known. These data come from a study of blood T cells in healthy people across ages. Overall study findings and caveats: Donor CMV status, an unknown factor, possibly confounded changes in expanded clonotypes. Per million T cells, the diversity of TCR beta decreased roughly linearly as age advanced.

V lost 1 base, J lost 1 base, and 16 bases lay in between. This CDR3 is built from 17 residues. From germline, CDR1 is SEHNR and CDR2 FQNEAQ (reference sequence). A second PCR, run for about 7 to 11 cycles, used a sample-barcoded 5' primer plus a J-beta primer mix. A template-switch adaptor containing 12 random nucleotides labeled each cDNA molecule. Any given sample supplied a minimum of 3 million CDR3-containing paired-end reads. TCRdb reprocessed the 5' RACE reads with MiXCR, giving one entry per CDR3 protein. The table records some 780,000 distinct CDR3 sequences, 45% to 70% of them present only once.

Specimen: blood. This chain joins TRBV7-9 and TRBJ2-5; D is perhaps TRBD1 (5 bases). This sequence was found in a middle-aged man in good health. The CDR3 DNA is TGTGCCAGCAGCTTAGTTGGGTCTGGGGCTTCCCAAGAGACCCAGTACTTC. Translating it yields CASSLVGSGASQETQYF.